This passage covers 29 T cell receptor beta chains from one sample sequenced in a study of blood T cell repertoires in COVID-19. The assay was immunoSEQ multiplex PCR, and TCRdb's table has in-frame clones only and misses some. Altogether about 110,000 clones are present, about 82% being singletons, with the ten largest covering 6.2%. Specimen: peripheral blood. The source is a man at least 80 years old with COVID-19, enrolled during active disease.

This sequence joins TRBV6-5 and TRBJ1-1; no clear D gene. Trimming cost V 3 bases and J 0 bases, with 11 bases left between them. The germline CDR1 and CDR2 sequences are MNHEY and SVGAGI. This CDR3 region has 15 residues. Written as DNA, the CDR3 is TGTGCCAGCAGTTATAATGGTGGCATGAACACTGAAGCTTTCTTT. Protein sequence: CASSYNGGMNTEAFF.

The chain is built from TRBV28 and TRBJ2-5; 7 bases are a match to TRBD1. The CDR3 is 18 residues long. The ends lost 7 bases at V and 2 bases at J; junction bases unmatched: 19. Per the germline V gene, CDR1 is MDHEN and CDR2 is SYDVKM. The CDR3 spells CASTRWSYRDSIQETQYF. The CDR3 DNA follows: TGTGCCAGCACCAGATGGTCGTACCGGGACAGTATTCAAGAGACCCAGTACTTC.

The genes are TRBV11-2 and TRBJ2-1; D is unclear. Deletions cut 3 bases from V and 14 bases from J, with 14 bases between. This CDR3 has 12 amino acids. Germline assignment: CDR1 SGHAT and CDR2 FQNNGV. CDR3 protein: CASSLGPLSKFF. The DNA of the CDR3 is TGTGCCAGCAGCTTGGGCCCTTTGTCTAAGTTCTTC.

This clone was seen once. One end of the junction is discordant with germline, which a read error may explain. This specimen includes other DNA sequences encoding the same CDR3. The rearrangement uses TRBV6-5 and TRBJ1-2; 7 positions agree with TRBD1. CDR1 is MNHEY and CDR2 is SVGAGI in the germline V gene. This CDR3 is built from 14 residues. The CDR3 protein is CASTSLQGSNGYTF. The CDR3 DNA is TGTGCTAGCACTTCCCTACAGGGGTCGAATGGCTACACCTTC.

The CDR3 DNA follows: TGTGCCAGCTCCACCCGGACTAGCGGGAGTGGTGAGCAGTTCTTC. Protein sequence: CASSTRTSGSGEQFF. The chain couples TRBV18 to TRBJ2-1; 13 nucleotides agree with TRBD2. V was clipped by 6 bases and J by 9 bases; unmatched bases: 8. Germline assignment: CDR1 KGHSH and CDR2 LQKENI. CDR3 length equals 15 residues.

The table lists this clone with a few counts. The DNA for the CDR3 is TGCGCCAGCAGCCATTCCGCTAGTGGTGACAATGAGCAGTTCTTC. This translates into CASSHSASGDNEQFF. The rearrangement uses TRBV4-3 and TRBJ2-1; D not certain. The CDR3 length is 15 residues. V was trimmed by 3 bases and J by 5 bases, leaving 14 bases between them. Germline lookup yields CDR1 LGHNA and CDR2 YSLEER.

The chain is built from TRBV6-2 or TRBV6-3 and TRBJ2-7; D is perhaps TRBD2 (7 bases). The CDR3 contains 15 residues. Between the trimmed V and J ends, which lost 2 bases and 4 bases, there was a span of 15 bases. Per the germline V gene, CDR1 is MNHEY and CDR2 is SVGEGT. The DNA of the CDR3 is TGTGCCAGCAGTTACCTGGGGGGGCCTCCGTACGAGCAGTACTTC. Translation gives CASSYLGGPPYEQYF.

The rearrangement uses TRBV19 and TRBJ1-2, with 7 positions matching TRBD1. Per the germline V gene, CDR1 is LNHDA and CDR2 is SQIVND (reference sequence). V shed 8 bases and J 4 bases; nucleotides not matched to a gene: 4. The CDR3 consists of 12 residues. The CDR3 region is CASGTAPYGYTF. CDR3 in DNA: TGTGCCAGTGGGACAGCGCCCTATGGCTACACCTTC.

This clone came up a few times. This sequence joins TRBV3-1 (or the pseudogene TRBV3-2) and TRBJ1-2; D gene uncertain. CDR3 length: 11 amino acids. V was clipped by 1 base and J by 6 bases, with 3 bases between them. Germline V gene sequence: CDR1 LGHDT, CDR2 YNNKEL (reference sequence). CDR3 nucleotide sequence: TGTGCCAGCAGCCAAGGAGATGGCTACACCTTC. It encodes CASSQGDGYTF.

Turning to this clone: The sample carries other DNA sequences with the same CDR3. The chain carries TRBV9 and TRBJ2-1; D remains ambiguous. The CDR3 sequence is 14 residues long. V was clipped by 0 bases and J by 3 bases, with 7 bases between them. The germline V gene encodes CDR1 SGDLS and CDR2 YYNGEE. The DNA of the CDR3 is TGTGCCAGCAGCGTAGATGGCGGCTACAATGAGCAGTTCTTC. Translated: CASSVDGGYNEQFF.

This chain links TRBV28 with TRBJ2-3; 7 positions match TRBD1. The CDR3 runs to 15 residues. V dropped 9 bases and J dropped 0; count of bases not matched to a gene: 9. Germline V lookup: CDR1 MDHEN, CDR2 SYDVKM. CDR3 in DNA: TGTGCCAGTTCACCTGGGACAGCGAGCACAGATACGCAGTATTTT. Translated, it gives CASSPGTASTDTQYF. Together with reference TRBV28 and TRBJ2-3, the CDR3 gives the full variable domain: DVKVTQSSRYLVKRTGEKVFLECVQDMDHENMFWYRQDPGLGLRLIYFSYDVKMKEKGDIPEGYSVSREKKERFSLILESASTNQTSMYLCASSPGTASTDTQYFGPGTRLTVL.

This sequence joins TRBV19 and TRBJ2-1, with D possibly TRBD1 on 6 matching bases. Germline V gives CDR1 LNHDA, CDR2 SQIVND (reference sequence). V lost 0 bases and J 10 bases, leaving 13 bases between the germline ends. The CDR3 loop spans 14 amino acids. The CDR3 DNA reads TGTGCCAGTAGTATAGATCATAGGGGGATGGAGCAGTTCTTC. Protein product: CASSIDHRGMEQFF.

The V gene is TRBV19, the J gene TRBJ2-1; weak D call: TRBD2 (6 bases). Trimming pared 3 bases from V and 10 bases from J, leaving 16 bases between. This CDR3 spans 14 amino acids. The germline V gene encodes CDR1 LNHDA and CDR2 SQIVND (reference sequence). CDR3 DNA: TGTGCCAGTAGTATTAGGTGGACGGGAGCGGAGCAGTTCTTC. Translation gives CASSIRWTGAEQFF.

J is TRBJ1-6 and V is TRBV7-2; D not resolved. Germline assignment: CDR1 SGHTA and CDR2 FQGNSA. This CDR3 has 17 residues. The V and J ends lost 5 bases and 10 bases respectively, with 24 bases between them. The CDR3 here is CASSPHLGPGYESPLHF. The CDR3 coding sequence is TGTGCCAGCAGCCCACACTTGGGCCCCGGTTATGAGTCACCCCTCCACTTT.

This clone was detected once. The V and J genes are TRBV25-1 and TRBJ2-5, with D perhaps matching TRBD2 (5 bases). The CDR3 contains 15 residues. Trimming took off 2 bases at V and 5 bases at J, with 15 bases between the two ends. Per germline, CDR1 MGHDK and CDR2 SYGVNS. In DNA form, the CDR3 reads TGTGCCAGCAGTGAAACTGGCGGAGGATCGGAGACCCAGTACTTC. Translated: CASSETGGGSETQYF.

This chain links TRBV6-2 or TRBV6-3 with TRBJ2-1; 11 bases map to TRBD2. The CDR3 covers 15 residues. Unmatched junction bases numbered 3, after V lost 5 bases and J lost 3 bases. The germline CDR1 and CDR2 sequences are MNHEY and SVGEGT. CDR3 loop: CASSRGLAVYNEQFF. Here the CDR3 DNA reads TGTGCCAGCAGTCGGGGACTAGCGGTCTACAATGAGCAGTTCTTC.

V is TRBV12-5 and J is TRBJ2-3; 8 bases align to TRBD1. V gave up 5 bases and J gave up 0 bases; unmatched junction bases: 4. The CDR3 is 15 residues long. Germline values: CDR1 LGHNT, CDR2 FRNRAP. The CDR3 DNA follows: TGTGCTAGTGGTGGGGGACAGGAAAGCACAGATACGCAGTATTTT. It encodes CASGGGQESTDTQYF.

This clone has a single count. The CDR3 here is CASSSSRLWELGTDTQYF. DNA of the CDR3: TGTGCCAGCAGCAGCAGTCGGTTATGGGAGCTCGGCACAGATACGCAGTATTTT. This chain links TRBV13 with TRBJ2-3; maybe TRBD2 (5 bases). Germline values: CDR1 PRHDT, CDR2 FYEKMQ (reference sequence). This CDR3 spans 18 amino acids. Trimming shortened V by 5 bases and J by 1 base, and 22 bases separated the two germline ends.

This clone was detected a few times. The rearrangement joins TRBV9 to TRBJ1-5; D not certain. The CDR3 runs 13 residues. Trimming pared 0 bases from V and 6 bases from J, leaving 7 bases between. Germline-derived CDR1 and CDR2 are SGDLS and YYNGEE. The CDR3 bases are TGTGCCAGCAGCGTAGGAGGGAGTCAGCCCCAGCATTTT. It is translated as CASSVGGSQPQHF.

The V call is TRBV5-1, the J call TRBJ1-4, with D tentatively TRBD1 (5 bases). Germline V lookup: CDR1 SGHRS, CDR2 YFSETQ. The CDR3 covers 16 residues. V lost 0 bases to trimming and J lost 8 bases, with 17 bases between them. CDR3 in DNA: TGCGCCAGCAGCTTGGCCTCGGCGGGGGGAGAAGAAAAACTGTTTTTT. Amino acids: CASSLASAGGEEKLFF.

This clone has just a few counts. The rearrangement joins TRBV28 to TRBJ2-7; unclear D gene. Germline values: CDR1 MDHEN, CDR2 SYDVKM. Between the trimmed V and J ends, which lost 3 bases and 3 bases, there was a span of 15 bases. The CDR3 is made up of 15 amino acids. The CDR3 sequence is CASSLPGSLGYEQYF. The CDR3 nucleotides read TGTGCCAGCAGTTTGCCAGGTTCCCTGGGCTACGAGCAGTACTTC.

CDR3 residues: CASRFGTQPRGQPQHF. The CDR3, as DNA: TGTGCCAGTAGATTCGGGACACAGCCAAGGGGACAGCCCCAGCATTTT. The genes are TRBV19 and TRBJ1-5; weak D call: TRBD1 (6 bases). This CDR3 is 16 amino acids long. Per germline, CDR1 LNHDA and CDR2 SQIVND (reference sequence). V was shortened by 6 bases and J by 7 bases, with 22 bases between the two germline ends.

The chain combines TRBV19 with TRBJ2-7; 8 bases map to TRBD2. The germline gives CDR1 LNHDA, CDR2 SQIVND (reference sequence). The ends lost 4 bases at V and 2 bases at J; junction bases unmatched: 4. The CDR3 loop spans 14 amino acids. In DNA, the CDR3 is TGTGCCAGTAGTACAGCGGGAGTCCCCTACGAGCAGTACTTC. Translating it yields CASSTAGVPYEQYF. Supplemented by reference TRBV19 and TRBJ2-7, the full variable domain reads DGGITQSPKYLFRKEGQNVTLSCEQNLNHDAMYWYRQDPGQGLRLIYYSQIVNDFQKGDIAEGYSVSREKKESFPLTVTSAQKNPTAFYLCASSTAGVPYEQYFGPGTRLTVT.

The chain uses TRBV24-1 and TRBJ2-3, with 9 bases identical to TRBD2. V shed 10 bases, J shed 5 bases, and the junction held 6 bases outside the gene matches. The CDR3 contains 13 residues. Germline V lookup: CDR1 KGHDR, CDR2 SFDVKD. CDR3 coding DNA: TGTGCCACAGGAGCGGGGGGTGAAGATACGCAGTATTTT. Its translation is CATGAGGEDTQYF.

The chain is built from TRBV29-1 and TRBJ2-7; weak D call: TRBD2 (5 bases). Germline V lookup: CDR1 SQVTM, CDR2 ANQGSEA. Trimming shortened V by 1 base and J by 0 bases, and 19 bases separated the two germline ends. CDR3 length: 17 amino acids. CDR3 loop: CSVEGTVDDLSSYEQYF. DNA for the CDR3: TGCAGCGTTGAAGGGACTGTGGACGATTTAAGCTCCTACGAGCAGTACTTC.

The chain combines TRBV18 with TRBJ2-5, with D perhaps matching TRBD1 (6 bases). Trimming took off 6 bases at V and 5 bases at J, with 13 bases between the two ends. Per the germline V gene, CDR1 is KGHSH and CDR2 is LQKENI. The CDR3 consists of 13 residues. The CDR3 here is CASSQGNRETQYF. As DNA, the CDR3 is TGTGCCAGCTCTCAGGGGAATCGGGAGACCCAGTACTTC.

This clone appeared a single time. The V and J genes are TRBV12-3 or TRBV12-4 and TRBJ2-5; 7 bases match TRBD1. V was clipped by 6 bases and J by 6 bases; unmatched bases: 7. The CDR3 runs 13 residues. Here the CDR3 reads CASSPGQVKTQYF. The CDR3, as DNA: TGTGCCAGCAGCCCCGGACAGGTCAAGACCCAGTACTTC.

This clone was seen a few times. This sequence joins TRBV20-1 and TRBJ1-6; D perhaps matches TRBD1 (6 bases). Trimming shortened V by 4 bases and J by 13 bases, and 14 bases separated the two germline ends. The CDR3 loop spans 12 amino acids. The germline V gene encodes CDR1 DFQATT and CDR2 SNEGSKA (reference sequence). CDR3 loop: CSANDPTGPLHF. The CDR3 DNA reads as TGCAGTGCTAATGACCCTACAGGGCCCCTCCACTTT.

The chain recombines TRBV9 with TRBJ2-5; 10 bases map to TRBD2. The CDR3 has 18 amino acids. Germline CDR1 is SGDLS and CDR2 is YYNGEE. V was clipped by 0 bases and J by 0 bases; unmatched bases: 8. CDR3 coding DNA: TGTGCCAGCAGCGTAGGGCTAGCGGGAGTAACGTACCAAGAGACCCAGTACTTC. As protein: CASSVGLAGVTYQETQYF.